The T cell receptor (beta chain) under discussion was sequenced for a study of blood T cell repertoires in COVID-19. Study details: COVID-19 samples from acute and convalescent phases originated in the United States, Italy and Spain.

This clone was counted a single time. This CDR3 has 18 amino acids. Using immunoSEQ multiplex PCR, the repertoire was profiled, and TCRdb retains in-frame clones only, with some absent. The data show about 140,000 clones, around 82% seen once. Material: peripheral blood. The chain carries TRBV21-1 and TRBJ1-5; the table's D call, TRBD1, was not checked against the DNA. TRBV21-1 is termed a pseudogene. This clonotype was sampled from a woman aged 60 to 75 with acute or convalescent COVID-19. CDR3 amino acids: CASSARTGAPNSNQPQHF. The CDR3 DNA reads TGTGCCAGCAGCGCCCGGACAGGGGCCCCCAATAGCAATCAGCCCCAGCATTTT.